The TCR beta chain under discussion was sequenced for a study of regulatory T cells in long-lasting Graves disease. Across the whole study: Treatment with antithyroid drugs for over 5 years, together with positive TSH receptor antibodies, meant persistent Graves' disease. The study, taken as a whole, reports: With persistent disease, TRBV28, TRBJ1-2 and TRBJ2-5 were the favored segments. Sample size was small, which may have lowered accuracy.

The time point here: persistent/refractory GD, antithyroid drugs over 5 years with positive TRAb. PBMC RNA served as the TCR library source. The EDTA tubes were filled with around 9.1 milliliters of drawn peripheral blood. In building TCR beta libraries, iRepertoire HTBI primers were used together with Arm-PCR of CDR3 regions. MiXCR, run by TCRdb on the multiplex PCR reads, gives a single entry per CDR3 protein. This table holds about 470,000 distinct CDR3 sequences, under 25% found once. This clonotype was recorded a few times. What it binds is not known. CDR1 is SGDLS, CDR2 YYNGEE, per germline. The CDR3 runs to 15 residues. Trimming at V came to 4 bases and at J to 5 bases, leaving 9 bases not matched to a gene.

The clonotype originates from a female donor with Graves disease. The chain couples TRBV9 to TRBJ2-7, with 10 bases that match TRBD1. The material was peripheral blood mononuclear cells (PBMCs), obtained when the disease was refractory, from a patient treated with antithyroid drugs. The CDR3, as DNA: TGTGCCAGCAGCCCCCAGACAGGGGGCATAGACGAGCAGTACTTC. This codes for CASSPQTGGIDEQYF.